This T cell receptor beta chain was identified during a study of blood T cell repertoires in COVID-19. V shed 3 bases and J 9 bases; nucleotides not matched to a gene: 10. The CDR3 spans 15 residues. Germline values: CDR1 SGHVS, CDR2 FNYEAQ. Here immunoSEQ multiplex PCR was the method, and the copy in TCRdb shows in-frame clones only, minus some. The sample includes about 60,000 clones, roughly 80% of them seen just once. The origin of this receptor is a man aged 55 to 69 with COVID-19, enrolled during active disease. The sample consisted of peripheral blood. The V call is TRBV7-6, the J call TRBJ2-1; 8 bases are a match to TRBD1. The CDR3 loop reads CASSLWVPGGSEQFF. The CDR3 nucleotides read TGTGCCAGCAGCTTGTGGGTGCCAGGGGGCAGTGAGCAGTTCTTC.